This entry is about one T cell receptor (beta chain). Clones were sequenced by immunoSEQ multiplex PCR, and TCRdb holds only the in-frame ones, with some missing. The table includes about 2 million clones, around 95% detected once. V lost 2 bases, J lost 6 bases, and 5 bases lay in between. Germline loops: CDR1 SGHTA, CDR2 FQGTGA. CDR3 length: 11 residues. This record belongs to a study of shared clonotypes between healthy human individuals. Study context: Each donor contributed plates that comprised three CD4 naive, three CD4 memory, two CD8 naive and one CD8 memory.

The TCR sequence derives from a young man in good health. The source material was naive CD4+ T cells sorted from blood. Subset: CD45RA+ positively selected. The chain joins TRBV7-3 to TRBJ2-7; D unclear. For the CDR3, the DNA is TGTGCCAGCAGCTTAGAGTCCGAGCAGTACTTC. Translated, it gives CASSLESEQYF.